These 20 T cell receptor beta chains were sequenced from one sample in a study of CD8 T cells in Susac syndrome. Random hexamers primed reverse transcription of about 0.45 to 1 ug RNA. TCRdb passed the immunoSEQ multiplex PCR reads through MiXCR, listing each CDR3 protein once. The sample holds more than 200,000 distinct CDR3 sequences, 80% to 95% seen once. The sample taken for sequencing was CD4+ T cells from PBMCs. The receptors originated from a human donor with multiple sclerosis.

As DNA, the CDR3 is TGTGCCAGCAGTCTATCACAGGGGGCGCAGGTTGGCTACACCTTC. Encoded protein: CASSLSQGAQVGYTF. V gene TRBV6-2 or TRBV6-3 combines with J gene TRBJ1-2; 9 bases map to TRBD1. This CDR3 comprises 15 residues. The germline V gene has CDR1 MNHEY and CDR2 SVGEGT. The V segment lost 5 bases and the J segment 7 bases; nucleotides outside the gene matches: 11.

The J gene is TRBJ1-1, the V gene TRBV10-3; no definite D call. The germline CDR1 and CDR2 sequences are ENHRY and SYGVKD. This CDR3 is built from 14 residues. Between the trimmed V and J ends, which lost 7 bases and 1 base, there was a span of 13 bases. The chain's CDR3 is CAITPTAANTEAFF. Written as DNA, the CDR3 is TGTGCCATCACTCCGACTGCGGCGAACACTGAAGCTTTCTTT.

This chain links TRBV7-2 with TRBJ2-4; tentatively, D is TRBD2 (6 bases). V was shortened by 3 bases and J by 1 base, with 16 bases between the two germline ends. CDR1 is SGHTA and CDR2 is FQGNSA in the germline V gene. The CDR3 runs 17 residues. The CDR3 DNA follows: TGTGCCAGCAGCTTGAATCCGGGACTCGGGGCCAAAAACATTCAGTACTTC. Translated, it gives CASSLNPGLGAKNIQYF. Variable domain in full (rest from reference TRBV7-2 and TRBJ2-4): GAGVSQSPSNKVTEKGKDVELRCDPISGHTALYWYRQSLGQGLEFLIYFQGNSAPDKSGLPSDRFSAERTGGSVSTLTIQRTQQEDSAVYLCASSLNPGLGAKNIQYFGAGTRLSVL.

The gene calls are TRBV24-1 and TRBJ2-2, with D unresolved. Trimming pared 6 bases from V and 7 bases from J, leaving 11 bases between. CDR1 and CDR2 (germline): KGHDR, SFDVKD. The CDR3 is 13 residues long. The CDR3 reads CATSPKPSGELFF. The CDR3 coding sequence is TGTGCCACCAGTCCGAAGCCCAGCGGGGAGCTGTTTTTT.

In this sample, this clonotype turned up a few times. The rearrangement joins TRBV3-1 to TRBJ2-7, with 8 positions matching TRBD1. CDR1 LGHDT and CDR2 YNNKEL come from the germline V gene (reference sequence). The CDR3 extends over 15 amino acids. V was pared by 4 bases and J by 0 bases, with 5 bases of the junction left unmatched. CDR3: CASSPRQGSSYEQYF. The CDR3 DNA reads TGTGCCAGCAGCCCCCGACAGGGGAGCTCCTACGAGCAGTACTTC.

The chain couples TRBV4-1 to TRBJ2-1; TRBD2 agrees at 7 bases. Germline V gives CDR1 MGHRA, CDR2 YSYEKL. J lost 4 bases, V lost 4 bases, and 10 bases had no gene match. The CDR3 spans 16 residues. In DNA, the CDR3 is TGCGCCAGCAGCCGTCCCGGGACTACCAAATACAATGAGCAGTTCTTC. Protein: CASSRPGTTKYNEQFF.

The chain recombines TRBV6-2 or TRBV6-3 with TRBJ1-1; TRBD1 matches 9 bases. This CDR3 contains 15 residues. The trim removed 5 bases at V and 7 bases at J, leaving 11 bases unmatched. Germline lookup yields CDR1 MNHEY and CDR2 SVGEGT. The CDR3 protein is CASSDPGQGSREAFF. CDR3 DNA: TGTGCCAGCAGTGACCCGGGACAGGGTTCTCGTGAAGCTTTCTTT.

The J gene is TRBJ1-4, the V gene TRBV23-1; perhaps TRBD1 as D (6 bases). TRBV23-1 is noted as an ORF with a role that remains uncertain. CDR3 length equals 18 residues. V shed 2 bases and J shed 8 bases, with 24 bases lying between them. The DNA for the CDR3 is TGCGCCAGCAGTCAAGAATTGGGGACACCCCGGGAGGAGGAAAAACTGTTTTTT. This gives the protein CASSQELGTPREEEKLFF.

This clonotype was counted a few times. The chain joins TRBV6-1 to TRBJ2-7; 7 bases fit TRBD1. The CDR3 is made up of 14 amino acids. Germline CDR1 and CDR2: MNHNS and SASEGT. J was trimmed by 7 bases and V by 5 bases; bases with no gene match: 11. In DNA, the CDR3 is TGTGCCAGCAGTCCTTTGGACAGGTGGGGGGAGCAGTACTTC. The encoded protein is CASSPLDRWGEQYF.

V gene TRBV7-7 combines with J gene TRBJ2-5, with 11 bases matching TRBD2. The CDR3 spans 16 residues. Unmatched junction bases numbered 8, after V lost 6 bases and J lost 2 bases. The V gene's germline CDR1 is SSHAT and CDR2 FNYEAQ (reference sequence). The CDR3 nucleotides read TGTGCCAGCAGTTCATTAGCGGGGGGGCCTCAAGAGACCCAGTACTTC. It translates to CASSSLAGGPQETQYF.

This chain's CDR3 is CASSNVRLLGGYTF. CDR3 in DNA: TGTGCCAGCAGCAACGTGAGATTGCTGGGCGGCTACACCTTC. The chain couples TRBV6-5 to TRBJ1-2; the D is unclear. This CDR3 region has 14 residues. Germline lookup yields CDR1 MNHEY and CDR2 SVGAGI. Trimming cost V 6 bases and J 8 bases, with 19 bases left between them.

The chain recombines TRBV3-1 with TRBJ2-4, with 8 bases that match TRBD1. Germline V gene sequence: CDR1 LGHDT, CDR2 YNNKEL (reference sequence). The CDR3 is made up of 21 amino acids. With 0 bases clipped from V and 1 base from J, the junction kept 17 bases outside the gene matches. CDR3 sequence reads: CASSQDTWTGHSASAKNIQYF. CDR3 in DNA: TGTGCCAGCAGCCAAGATACTTGGACAGGGCATTCCGCTTCGGCCAAAAACATTCAGTACTTC.

The chain uses TRBV12-3 or TRBV12-4 and TRBJ1-4; 8 positions agree with TRBD1. The CDR3 length is 14 residues. The junction had 10 bases not matched to a gene; V was cut back by 6 bases and J by 10 bases. The CDR3 loop is CASRGRSDRGKLFF. Here the CDR3 DNA reads TGTGCCAGCAGAGGCCGATCCGACAGGGGAAAACTGTTTTTT.

V gene TRBV3-1 combines with J gene TRBJ1-2; D is perhaps TRBD1 (6 bases). CDR3 length equals 13 residues. The germline CDR1 and CDR2 sequences are LGHDT and YNNKEL (reference sequence). Trimming left V 1 base short and J 13 bases short, with 16 bases between. The CDR3 sequence: CASSQGPDQGGTF. For the CDR3, the DNA is TGTGCCAGCAGCCAAGGTCCAGACCAAGGGGGCACCTTC.

In this sample, this clonotype turned up once. One end of the junction does not line up with germline, which may come from a read error. The rearrangement links TRBV6-4 to TRBJ1-5; 8 positions match TRBD1. The germline CDR1 and CDR2 sequences are MRHNA and SNTAGT. The CDR3 length is 16 residues. As DNA, the CDR3 is TGTGCCAGCAGGCCAGGCAGGGGGCGGGGCAATCAGCCCCAGCTTTTT. It translates to CASRPGRGRGNQPQLF.

The CDR3 loop is CASSQGGIAGRSDTQYF. For the CDR3, the DNA is TGCGCCAGCAGCCAAGGAGGGATAGCGGGAAGGTCAGATACGCAGTATTTT. The chain combines TRBV4-1 with TRBJ2-3, with 8 bases that match TRBD2. This CDR3 is 17 amino acids long. Germline assignment: CDR1 MGHRA and CDR2 YSYEKL. J was trimmed by 4 bases and V by 1 base; bases with no gene match: 10.

V is TRBV3-1 and J is TRBJ2-3; D is ambiguous. The germline CDR1 and CDR2 sequences are LGHDT and YNNKEL (reference sequence). The CDR3 loop spans 14 amino acids. Trimming left V 4 bases short and J 5 bases short, with 13 bases between. Here the CDR3 reads CASSLRPLLDTQYF. The CDR3, as DNA: TGTGCCAGCAGCCTCCGACCTCTCCTAGATACGCAGTATTTT.

V usage is TRBV18 and J usage is TRBJ1-5, with 12 bases lining up with TRBD1. CDR1 and CDR2 (germline): KGHSH, LQKENI. The CDR3 contains 17 residues. The junction had 10 bases not matched to a gene; V was cut back by 3 bases and J by 7 bases. CDR3 sequence (DNA): TGTGCCAGCTCACCCTCCGGGACAGGGGGCGCGGGCCAGCCCCAGCATTTT. Residues: CASSPSGTGGAGQPQHF.

The CDR3 protein is CAIRGTSGGDPEQYF. DNA of the CDR3: TGTGCCATCAGGGGCACTAGCGGGGGGGACCCCGAGCAGTACTTC. V and J are TRBV10-3 and TRBJ2-7, with 13 positions matching TRBD2. This CDR3 region has 15 residues. Germline CDR1 and CDR2: ENHRY and SYGVKD. V shed 6 bases, J shed 6 bases, and the junction held 8 bases outside the gene matches.

This rearrangement joins TRBV5-1 to TRBJ2-2; 8 bases are shared with TRBD1. The CDR3 sequence is 18 residues long. Germline CDR1 SGHRS, CDR2 YFSETQ. Trimming took 3 bases from V and 0 from J; bases not matched to a gene: 10. The CDR3 region has the DNA TGCGCCAGCAGCTCAGGGGGCGCGGGTGCAGCGAACACCGGGGAGCTGTTTTTT. Protein: CASSSGGAGAANTGELFF.